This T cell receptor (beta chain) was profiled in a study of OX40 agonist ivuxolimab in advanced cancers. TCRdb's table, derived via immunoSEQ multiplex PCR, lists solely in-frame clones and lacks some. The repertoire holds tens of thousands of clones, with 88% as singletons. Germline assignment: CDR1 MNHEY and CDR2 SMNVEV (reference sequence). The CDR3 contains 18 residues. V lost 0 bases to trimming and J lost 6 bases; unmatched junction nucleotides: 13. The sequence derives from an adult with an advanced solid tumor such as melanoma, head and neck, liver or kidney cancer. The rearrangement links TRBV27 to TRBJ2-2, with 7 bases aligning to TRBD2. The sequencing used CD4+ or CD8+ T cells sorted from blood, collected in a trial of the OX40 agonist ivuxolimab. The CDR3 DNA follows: TGTGCCAGCAGTTTATCGGGACGACTAGCCCAGTACGCCGGGGAGCTGTTTTTT. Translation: CASSLSGRLAQYAGELFF.